This T cell receptor beta chain derives from a study of blood T cell repertoires in COVID-19. Turning to the study itself: Whether acute or convalescent, the COVID-19 samples came from the United States, Italy and Spain.

Per the original data handling: The authors estimated nucleated cell counts from reference gene primer amplification. Repertoires were generated with immunoSEQ multiplex PCR, while TCRdb's copy carries only in-frame clones and drops some. That table furnishes V, J and clone size, whereas the DNA furnished D and trimming. In the table there are about 310,000 clones, nearly 90% of which are singletons. The germline V gene encodes CDR1 KGHSH and CDR2 LQKENI. With 0 bases clipped from V and 0 bases from J, the junction kept 0 bases outside the gene matches. This CDR3 spans 16 amino acids. Sequenced material: PBMCs or T cells enriched from blood (not recorded which). The chain carries TRBV18 and TRBJ2-1; TRBD1 matches 9 bases. This TCR came from a woman in her twenties or thirties who had recovered from COVID-19. CDR3 sequence (DNA): TGTGCCAGCTCACCACCGACAGGGGGCTCCTACAATGAGCAGTTCTTC. Translated: CASSPPTGGSYNEQFF.